These T cell receptor beta chains were read from a single sample in a study of T-cell memory formation after mild COVID-19. TCRdb called the 5' RACE reads again in MiXCR, with one record for every CDR3 protein. This sample has some 45,000 distinct CDR3 sequences, with around a quarter found just once. The specimen sequenced was PBMCs or a T cell subset sorted from them (not recorded which). The receptors originated from a young man who had mild COVID-19 (a few samples of this study predate the infection). Cell type and time point are not known. Both conserved end residues are part of each CDR3. The D gene is left open where the match is weak. Size values are once, few and many counts, or a class for expanded clones, and some rows have none.

CDR3nt,CDR3aa,abundance,j_gene,v_gene,len,d_gene
TGTGCCAGTAGTATCCACCCTCCCTCACTCAGCCGGAGCAATCAGCCCCAGCATTTT,CASSIHPPSLSRSNQPQHF,once,TRBJ1-5,TRBV19,19,-
TGTGCCAGCAGTTTCACCGAAGGGTGGACAGCCAAAAACATTCAGTACTTC,CASSFTEGWTAKNIQYF,few,TRBJ2-4,TRBV28,17,-
TGTGCCAGCAGTTTGCTCGGAGAGACCCAGTACTTC,CASSLLGETQYF,-,TRBJ2-5,TRBV12-3/TRBV12-4,12,-
TGCGCCAGCAGCCCCCGCTGGGTTAGCAATCAGCCCCAGCATTTT,CASSPRWVSNQPQHF,-,TRBJ1-5,TRBV4-1,15,-
TGTGCCAGCAGCTTAGTTGGCGGTGGGGACAGGGGCAGTAATACGCAGTATTTT,CASSLVGGGDRGSNTQYF,-,TRBJ2-3,TRBV7-2,18,TRBD1
TGCGCCAGCAGCTTGGAGGGGGCAGAACGAAATTCACCCCTCCACTTT,CASSLEGAERNSPLHF,few,TRBJ1-6,TRBV5-1,16,TRBD1
TGTGCCAGCCTCCAGGATACGCAGTATTTT,CASLQDTQYF,few,TRBJ2-3,TRBV12-3/TRBV12-4,10,-
TGCAGCGTCGACCGGGCTAGCGGGGGTTCACAAGAGACCCAGTACTTC,CSVDRASGGSQETQYF,-,TRBJ2-5,TRBV29-1,16,TRBD2
TGTGCCAGCAGCTCCCGGGACGAGGAGTGGGCAGATACGCAGTATTTT,CASSSRDEEWADTQYF,few,TRBJ2-3,TRBV7-9,16,-
TGTGCCAGCAGCCCAGGGATCGGAAAGCCCCAGCATTTT,CASSPGIGKPQHF,-,TRBJ1-5,TRBV6-6,13,-
TGTGCCAGCAGCTTGGTCGCCAACACTGAAGCTTTCTTT,CASSLVANTEAFF,few,TRBJ1-1,TRBV5-5,13,-
TGTGCCAGCAGTTCCCCCGGGATGGTCTCCTACGAGCAGTACTTC,CASSSPGMVSYEQYF,few,TRBJ2-7,TRBV12-3/TRBV12-4,15,-
TGCGCCAGCAGCCAAGAGCCTTACAAACCTGGCACAGATACGCAGTATTTT,CASSQEPYKPGTDTQYF,few,TRBJ2-3,TRBV4-3,17,-
TGTGCTAGCAGCCTCAGACAGAACACCGGGGAGCTGTTTTTT,CASSLRQNTGELFF,few,TRBJ2-2,TRBV7-7,14,-
TGTGCCAGCAGTGAATATCACCGGGAAACTGGGGAGCTGTTTTTT,CASSEYHRETGELFF,-,TRBJ2-2,TRBV25-1,15,-
TGTGCCAGCAGTTTTCCGGGATTTGACGGGGAGCTGTTTTTT,CASSFPGFDGELFF,-,TRBJ2-2,TRBV12-3/TRBV12-4,14,-
TGTGCCATCAGTGATTTTTTCAGGGGTGCAACGATCGACGAGCAGTACTTC,CAISDFFRGATIDEQYF,-,TRBJ2-7,TRBV10-3,17,-
TGCGCCAGCAGCCTCGCGGGGGGGGAAGAGACCCAGTACTTC,CASSLAGGEETQYF,few,TRBJ2-5,TRBV4-1,14,TRBD2
TGCGCCAGCAGCCAAGAGACAGGGCGGGGTGAAAAACTGTTTTTT,CASSQETGRGEKLFF,-,TRBJ1-4,TRBV4-1,15,TRBD1
TGTGCCAGCAGCTTCGTCTCGGTACCGGGACCCAGGAGTGGCTACACCTTC,CASSFVSVPGPRSGYTF,few,TRBJ1-2,TRBV7-8,17,-
TGTGCCAGCAGTTACCCCTCCCTGGAGGCCAGCACCGGGGAGCTGTTTTTT,CASSYPSLEASTGELFF,-,TRBJ2-2,TRBV6-2/TRBV6-3,17,-
TGTGCCAGCAGTTTAGGAGCGGGAAAACTGTTTTTT,CASSLGAGKLFF,-,TRBJ1-4,TRBV27,12,-
TGTGCCAGCGGGGCGGGGGGTACCGGGGGGACCCAGTACTTC,CASGAGGTGGTQYF,-,TRBJ2-5,TRBV7-6,14,TRBD2
TGTGCCAGCAGCGCCCGGGACGGCCGCACAGATACGCAGTATTTT,CASSARDGRTDTQYF,few,TRBJ2-3,TRBV7-9,15,-
TGCGCCAGCGGGGGGGACAGGGACAGCACAGATACGCAGTATTTT,CASGGDRDSTDTQYF,-,TRBJ2-3,TRBV5-1,15,TRBD1
TGTGCCAGCAGTGTACCAGGTTTAGGGACTGAAGCTTTCTTT,CASSVPGLGTEAFF,-,TRBJ1-1,TRBV6-1,14,-
TGTGCCAGCAGCATAGCCCGGGAGGGCTACACCTTC,CASSIAREGYTF,few,TRBJ1-2,TRBV7-8,12,-
TGCGCCAGCAGCCAAGAGGACTGGGCAACCTACAATGAGCAGTTCTTC,CASSQEDWATYNEQFF,-,TRBJ2-1,TRBV4-1,16,-
TGTGCCAGCAGTGACGGGACTAGCACCGGGGAGCTGTTTTTT,CASSDGTSTGELFF,medium-sized,TRBJ2-2,TRBV6-4,14,TRBD2
TGTGCCAGCAGTTTCGGGGTTCGTGAGACCCAGTACTTC,CASSFGVRETQYF,few,TRBJ2-5,TRBV6-5,13,-
TGTGCCACCAGCACATCACAGGGTGAGGGCACAGATACGCAGTATTTT,CATSTSQGEGTDTQYF,-,TRBJ2-3,TRBV15,16,-
TGTGCCAGCAGCTACGGGACAACCTCCTACGAGCAGTACTTC,CASSYGTTSYEQYF,-,TRBJ2-7,TRBV6-1,14,-
TGCGCCAGCAGCCAAGGCCAGACGGGCACAGATACGCAGTATTTT,CASSQGQTGTDTQYF,few,TRBJ2-3,TRBV4-3,15,-
TGTGCCAGCAGACTAGCGGGGGGGCCCCTGAACACCGGGGAGCTGTTTTTT,CASRLAGGPLNTGELFF,-,TRBJ2-2,TRBV7-8,17,TRBD2
TGTGCCACCTCGGGGGCGGGGGGCAGGACCGGGGAGCTGTTTTTT,CATSGAGGRTGELFF,few,TRBJ2-2,TRBV5-4,15,TRBD2
TGCAGCGTTGTGGGGGGGCATACCTACGAGCAGTACTTC,CSVVGGHTYEQYF,few,TRBJ2-7,TRBV29-1,13,-
TGTGCCAGCAGCTTACCCCGGGGGCGGGGGCCGTACAATGAGCAGTTCTTC,CASSLPRGRGPYNEQFF,few,TRBJ2-1,TRBV7-2,17,-
TGCGCCAGCAGCCTAGGACAGGGGGCAGTAGAGCAGTACTTC,CASSLGQGAVEQYF,-,TRBJ2-7,TRBV4-1,14,TRBD1
TGTGCCAGCAGCCACCCACGTAGGGTCTACAATGAGCAGTTCTTC,CASSHPRRVYNEQFF,-,TRBJ2-1,TRBV6-2/TRBV6-3,15,-
TGTGCCAGCAGTAAGGCCCGCTCTGGGGCCAACGTCCTGACTTTC,CASSKARSGANVLTF,-,TRBJ2-6,TRBV12-3/TRBV12-4,15,-
TGTGCCAGCAGCTCTAGCGGGGGTTACAATGAGCAGTTCTTC,CASSSSGGYNEQFF,few,TRBJ2-1,TRBV6-2/TRBV6-3,14,TRBD2
TGTGCCAGCAGCTTTACGGAGGGAACAGATACGCAGTATTTT,CASSFTEGTDTQYF,few,TRBJ2-3,TRBV7-2,14,-
TGCGCCAGCAGCCCGGGACTGATCTACGAGCAGTACTTC,CASSPGLIYEQYF,-,TRBJ2-7,TRBV5-1,13,-